The clone carrying this TCR beta chain was counted once. The target antigen is unknown. The record originates from a study of Ad26.COV2.S vaccination and SARS-CoV-2 variants. Sequencing used immunoSEQ multiplex PCR; TCRdb keeps in-frame clones, though not all of them. The table records approximately 400,000 clones, about 91% of them present only once. Overall study findings and caveats: Reportedly, after vaccination the spike-specific CD8+ and CD4+ T cell responses displayed substantial breadth. Among vaccine recipients, spike-specific TCR breadth exceeded that of placebo recipients. Similar non-spike TCR breadth was observed in recipients of vaccine and of placebo.

CDR3 length: 14 amino acids. Per germline, CDR1 LGHDT and CDR2 YNNKEL (reference sequence). V was clipped by 4 bases and J by 6 bases, with 13 bases between them. V is TRBV3-1 (or the pseudogene TRBV3-2) and J is TRBJ1-5; no clear D gene. The source was peripheral blood, collected after recovery from COVID-19. The sequence derives from a human donor who had recovered from COVID-19. CDR3 coding DNA: TGTGCCAGCAGCCGGACCCTTGGAGGTCAGCCCCAGCATTTT. Translated: CASSRTLGGQPQHF.